This T cell receptor (beta chain) originates from a study of CXCR3-negative and CXCR3-positive naive CD8 T cells (dated by TCRdb to the late 2010s). At the level of the whole study: Approximately 140 million TRB reads were obtained in total, roughly 1.5 +/- 0.3 million reads per library. Diversity and physicochemical repertoire analyses were performed on about eleven donors pooled from two independent experiments. The TRBV-TRBJ cluster analysis covered naive subsets from 5 or 6 donors and memory cells from 3 donors. On the study overall, not on this receptor specifically: Surface CD5, linked to self-reactivity in mice, was comparable between naive subsets; TCR interaction strength was therefore also inferred from TRB CDR3 physicochemical properties. Freshly isolated PBMCs were used for most assays because CXCR3 expression went down partially after cryopreservation. Comparably high repertoire diversity was found in both naive subsets, whereas much lower repertoire diversity was found in memory CD8+ T cells. TRBV-TRBJ usage was similar between naive CXCR3-negative and CXCR3-positive cells from the same donor, while memory cells showed distinct patterns.

On this clonotype itself: What antigen it recognizes has not been identified.

For each CD8+ T cell subset, flow sorting was done in triplicate, and 300,000 to 350,000 cells per subset went directly into RLT lysis buffer. Standard density gradient centrifugation was used to isolate peripheral blood mononuclear cells from buffy coats. Total RNA was extracted from sorted cells using an RNeasy Mini Kit. The CDR3 contains 13 residues, cysteine and phenylalanine counted. Only the protein is available. CDR1 SQVTM and CDR2 ANQGSEA are derived from the germline V gene. Sequencing was performed on a NextSeq 550. The Human TCR Profiling Kit (MiLaboratory) was used to make UMI-labeled 5' RACE TRB cDNA libraries. The full amount of extracted RNA was used for cDNA synthesis, and the full amount of resulting cDNA was used for PCR amplification. Libraries were prepared in parallel with an identical number of PCR cycles. In the source study's methods: With a minimum of two reads required per UMI, MIGEC and MiXCR pulled out about 50,000 +/- 10,000 unique UMI-labeled TRB cDNA molecules from each library. Each library averaged roughly 36,000 +/- 9,600 functional in-frame TRB CDR3 nucleotide clonotypes without stop codons. After downsampling to 5000 UMI-labeled TRB molecules per sample, diversity metrics such as normalized Shannon-Wiener and Chao1 were calculated in VDJtools. Clonotype-size-weighted physicochemical properties of the central five CDR3 residues (interaction energy, strength, volume and Kidera factor 4) were computed in VDJtools. After the reads were reprocessed by TCRdb, one entry was made per CDR3 protein sequence, with no DNA. The V and J calls and clone size come from TCRdb's table, not from the authors' own analysis. This sample's table lists around 52,000 distinct CDR3 sequences. Of the sample, 20% to 30% is held by the ten largest clones.

The receptor's source is a human donor in good health. Some clones in this sample may be carry-over from other donors' samples. The receptor chain draws on TRBV29-1 and TRBJ2-7; with no DNA, the TCRdb D assignment of TRBD2 cannot be verified. The sample consisted of memory CD8+ T cells from blood. The cell subset or site label on this specimen signifies: conventional CD8+ memory T cells (TMEM), sorted as controls. The CDR3 reads as follows: CSARAGVSYEQYF.